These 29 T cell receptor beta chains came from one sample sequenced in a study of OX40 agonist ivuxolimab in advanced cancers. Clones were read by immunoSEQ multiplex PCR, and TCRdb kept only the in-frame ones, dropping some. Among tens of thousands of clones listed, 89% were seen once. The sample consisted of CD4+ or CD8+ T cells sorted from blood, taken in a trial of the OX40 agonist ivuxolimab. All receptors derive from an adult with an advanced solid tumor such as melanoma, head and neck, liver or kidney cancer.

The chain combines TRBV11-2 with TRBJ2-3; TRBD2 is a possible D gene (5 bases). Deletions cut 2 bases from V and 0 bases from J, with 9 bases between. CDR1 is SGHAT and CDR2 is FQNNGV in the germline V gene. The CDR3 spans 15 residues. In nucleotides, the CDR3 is TGTGCCAGCAGCTTATTCCGGACTAGCACAGATACGCAGTATTTT. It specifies CASSLFRTSTDTQYF.

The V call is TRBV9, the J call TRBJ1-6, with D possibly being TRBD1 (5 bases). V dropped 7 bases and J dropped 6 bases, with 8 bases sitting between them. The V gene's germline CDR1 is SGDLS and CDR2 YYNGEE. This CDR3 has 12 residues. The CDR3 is CASGGPNSPLHF. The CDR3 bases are TGTGCCAGCGGGGGTCCTAATTCACCCCTCCACTTT.

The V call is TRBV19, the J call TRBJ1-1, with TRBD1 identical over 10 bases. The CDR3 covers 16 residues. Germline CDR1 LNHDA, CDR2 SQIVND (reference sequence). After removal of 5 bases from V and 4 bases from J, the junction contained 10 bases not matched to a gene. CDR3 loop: CASSPRQGAGGTEAFF. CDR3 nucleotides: TGTGCCAGTAGTCCCAGACAGGGGGCGGGTGGCACTGAAGCTTTCTTT. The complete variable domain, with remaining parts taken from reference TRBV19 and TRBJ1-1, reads DGGITQSPKYLFRKEGQNVTLSCEQNLNHDAMYWYRQDPGQGLRLIYYSQIVNDFQKGDIAEGYSVSREKKESFPLTVTSAQKNPTAFYLCASSPRQGAGGTEAFFGQGTRLTVV.

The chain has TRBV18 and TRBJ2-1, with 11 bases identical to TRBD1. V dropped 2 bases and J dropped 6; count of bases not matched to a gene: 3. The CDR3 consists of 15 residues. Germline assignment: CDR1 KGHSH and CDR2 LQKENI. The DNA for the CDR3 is TGTGCCAGCTCACCAGGGACAGGGGGGATCAATGAGCAGTTCTTC. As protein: CASSPGTGGINEQFF.

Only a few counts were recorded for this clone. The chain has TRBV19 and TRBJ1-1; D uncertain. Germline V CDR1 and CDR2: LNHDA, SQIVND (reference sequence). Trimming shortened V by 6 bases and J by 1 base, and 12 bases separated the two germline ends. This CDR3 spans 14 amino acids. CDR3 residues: CASSLAGANTEAFF. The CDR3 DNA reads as TGTGCCAGTAGCCTTGCTGGCGCGAACACTGAAGCTTTCTTT.

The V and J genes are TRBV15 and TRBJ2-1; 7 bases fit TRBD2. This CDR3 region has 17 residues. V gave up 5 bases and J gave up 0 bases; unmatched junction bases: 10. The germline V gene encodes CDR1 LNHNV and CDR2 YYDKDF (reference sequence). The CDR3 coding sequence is TGTGCCACCAGCTTCCGCGGAACTAGCGTCTCCTACAATGAGCAGTTCTTC. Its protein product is CATSFRGTSVSYNEQFF.

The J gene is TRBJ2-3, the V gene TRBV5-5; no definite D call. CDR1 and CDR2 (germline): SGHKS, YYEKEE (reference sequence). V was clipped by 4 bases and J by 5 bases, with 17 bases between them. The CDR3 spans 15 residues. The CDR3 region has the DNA TGTGCCAGCAGCCCACTCATAGGGTCAGGAGATACGCAGTATTTT. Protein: CASSPLIGSGDTQYF.

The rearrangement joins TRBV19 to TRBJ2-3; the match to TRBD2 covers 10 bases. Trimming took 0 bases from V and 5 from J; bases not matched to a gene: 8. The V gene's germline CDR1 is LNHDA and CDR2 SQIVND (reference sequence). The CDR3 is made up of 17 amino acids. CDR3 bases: TGTGCCAGTAGTATAGATCGCCTAGCGGGAGAGGTAGATACGCAGTATTTT. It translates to CASSIDRLAGEVDTQYF.

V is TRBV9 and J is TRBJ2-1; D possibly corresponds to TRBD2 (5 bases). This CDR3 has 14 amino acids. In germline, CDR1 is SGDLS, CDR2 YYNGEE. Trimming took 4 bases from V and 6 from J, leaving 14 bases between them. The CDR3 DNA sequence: TGTGCCAGCAGCCCGGGGTCCGTAGGCAATGAGCAGTTCTTC. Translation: CASSPGSVGNEQFF.

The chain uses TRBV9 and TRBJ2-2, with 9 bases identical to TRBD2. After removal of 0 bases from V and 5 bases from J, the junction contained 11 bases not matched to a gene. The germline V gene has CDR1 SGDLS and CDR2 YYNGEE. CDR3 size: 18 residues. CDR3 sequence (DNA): TGTGCCAGCAGCGTAGCGGGCTACGGGACTAGCAGAACCGGGGAGCTGTTTTTT. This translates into CASSVAGYGTSRTGELFF.

The CDR3 here is CASSQDTNRDTANYGYTF. As DNA, the CDR3 is TGCGCCAGCAGCCAAGACACGAATAGGGACACAGCTAACTATGGCTACACCTTC. This sequence joins TRBV4-1 and TRBJ1-2, with D perhaps matching TRBD1 (6 bases). V was cut by 0 bases and J by 0 bases, with 17 bases left in between. This CDR3 region has 18 residues. CDR1 MGHRA and CDR2 YSYEKL come from the germline V gene.

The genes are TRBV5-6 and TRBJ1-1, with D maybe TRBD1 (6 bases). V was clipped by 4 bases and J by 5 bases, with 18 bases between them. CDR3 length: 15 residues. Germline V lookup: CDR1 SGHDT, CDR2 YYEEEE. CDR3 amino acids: CASSTARGGRTEAFF. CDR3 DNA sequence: TGTGCCAGCAGCACCGCCAGGGGTGGGAGAACTGAAGCTTTCTTT.

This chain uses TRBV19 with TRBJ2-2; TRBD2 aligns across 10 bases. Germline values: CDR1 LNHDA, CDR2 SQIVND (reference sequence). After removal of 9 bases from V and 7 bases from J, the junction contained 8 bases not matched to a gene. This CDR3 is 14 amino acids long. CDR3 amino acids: CASNLAGVIGELFF. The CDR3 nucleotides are TGTGCCAGCAACCTAGCGGGAGTCATCGGGGAGCTGTTTTTT.

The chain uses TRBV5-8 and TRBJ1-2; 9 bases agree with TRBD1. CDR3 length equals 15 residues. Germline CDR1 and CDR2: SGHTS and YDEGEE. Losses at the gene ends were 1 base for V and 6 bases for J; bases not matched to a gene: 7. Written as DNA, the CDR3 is TGTGCCAGCAGCTTGTTACAGGGGGCGGTACATGGCTACACCTTC. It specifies CASSLLQGAVHGYTF.

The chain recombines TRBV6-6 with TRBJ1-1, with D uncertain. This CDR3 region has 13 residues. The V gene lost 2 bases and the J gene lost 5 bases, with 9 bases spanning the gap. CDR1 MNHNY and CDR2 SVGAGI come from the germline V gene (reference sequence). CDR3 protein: CASSYVSGTEAFF. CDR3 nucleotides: TGTGCCAGCAGTTACGTCAGTGGAACTGAAGCTTTCTTT.

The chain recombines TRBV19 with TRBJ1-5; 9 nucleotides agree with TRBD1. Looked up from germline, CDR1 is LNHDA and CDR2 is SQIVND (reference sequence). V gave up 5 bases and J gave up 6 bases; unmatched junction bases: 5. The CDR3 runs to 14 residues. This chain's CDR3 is CASSGTGGGQPQHF. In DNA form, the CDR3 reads TGTGCCAGTAGTGGCACAGGGGGCGGTCAGCCCCAGCATTTT. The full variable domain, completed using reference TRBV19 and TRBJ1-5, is DGGITQSPKYLFRKEGQNVTLSCEQNLNHDAMYWYRQDPGQGLRLIYYSQIVNDFQKGDIAEGYSVSREKKESFPLTVTSAQKNPTAFYLCASSGTGGGQPQHFGDGTRLSIL.

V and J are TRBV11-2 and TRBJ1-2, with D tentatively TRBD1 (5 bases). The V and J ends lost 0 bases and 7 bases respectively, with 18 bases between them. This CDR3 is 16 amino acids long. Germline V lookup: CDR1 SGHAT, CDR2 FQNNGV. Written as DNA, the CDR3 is TGTGCCAGCAGCTTAGAGTTTTCCGTAGGGGAAAGTGGCTACACCTTC. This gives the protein CASSLEFSVGESGYTF.

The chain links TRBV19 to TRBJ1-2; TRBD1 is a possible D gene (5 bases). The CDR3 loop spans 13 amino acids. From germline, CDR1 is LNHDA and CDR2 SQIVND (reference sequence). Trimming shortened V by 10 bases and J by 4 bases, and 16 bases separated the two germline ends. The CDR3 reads CATFGGGGYGYTF. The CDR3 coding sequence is TGTGCCACCTTCGGTGGGGGTGGCTATGGCTACACCTTC.

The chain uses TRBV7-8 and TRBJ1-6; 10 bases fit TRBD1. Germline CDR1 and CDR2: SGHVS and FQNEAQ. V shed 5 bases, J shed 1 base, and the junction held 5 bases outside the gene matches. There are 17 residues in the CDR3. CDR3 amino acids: CASSPRTGGSYNSPLHF. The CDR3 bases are TGTGCCAGCAGCCCAAGGACAGGGGGATCCTATAATTCACCCCTCCACTTT.

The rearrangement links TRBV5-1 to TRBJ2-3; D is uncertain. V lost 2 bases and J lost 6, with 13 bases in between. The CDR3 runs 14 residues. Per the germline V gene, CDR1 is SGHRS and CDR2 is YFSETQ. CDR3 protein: CASSLGHSKDTQYF. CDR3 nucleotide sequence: TGCGCCAGCAGCTTAGGTCATAGCAAGGATACGCAGTATTTT. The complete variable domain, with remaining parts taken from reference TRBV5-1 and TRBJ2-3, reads KAGVTQTPRYLIKTRGQQVTLSCSPISGHRSVSWYQQTPGQGLQFLFEYFSETQRNKGNFPGRFSGRQFSNSRSEMNVSTLELGDSALYLCASSLGHSKDTQYFGPGTRLTVL.

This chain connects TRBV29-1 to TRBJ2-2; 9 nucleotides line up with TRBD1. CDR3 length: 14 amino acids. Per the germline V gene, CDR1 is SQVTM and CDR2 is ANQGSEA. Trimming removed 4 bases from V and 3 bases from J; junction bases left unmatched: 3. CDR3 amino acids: CSVGRTGDTGELFF. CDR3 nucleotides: TGCAGCGTTGGAAGGACAGGGGACACCGGGGAGCTGTTTTTT.

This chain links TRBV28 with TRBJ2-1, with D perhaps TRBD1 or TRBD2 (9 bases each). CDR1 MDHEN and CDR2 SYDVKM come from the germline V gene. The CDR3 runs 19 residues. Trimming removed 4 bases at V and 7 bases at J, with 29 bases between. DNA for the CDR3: TGTGCCAGCAGTTCCTTGGGGACAGGGTTAGCGGGAGTGGGGAATGAGCAGTTCTTC. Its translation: CASSSLGTGLAGVGNEQFF.

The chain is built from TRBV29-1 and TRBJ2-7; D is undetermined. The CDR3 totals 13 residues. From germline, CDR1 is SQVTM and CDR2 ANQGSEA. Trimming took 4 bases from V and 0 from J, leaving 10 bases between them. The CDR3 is CSVVSWSSYEQYF. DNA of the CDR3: TGCAGCGTTGTGAGTTGGTCCTCCTACGAGCAGTACTTC.

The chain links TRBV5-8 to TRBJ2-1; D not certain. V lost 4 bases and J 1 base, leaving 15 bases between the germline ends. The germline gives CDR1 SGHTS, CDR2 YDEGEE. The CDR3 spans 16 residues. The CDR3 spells CASSPMTGGSYNEQFF. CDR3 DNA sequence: TGTGCCAGCAGCCCTATGACGGGCGGTTCCTACAATGAGCAGTTCTTC.

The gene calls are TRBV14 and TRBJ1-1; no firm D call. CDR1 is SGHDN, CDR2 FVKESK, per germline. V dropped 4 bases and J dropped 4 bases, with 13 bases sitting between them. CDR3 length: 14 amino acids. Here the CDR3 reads CASSRSAVGTEAFF. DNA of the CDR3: TGTGCCAGCAGCCGGTCAGCGGTTGGCACTGAAGCTTTCTTT.

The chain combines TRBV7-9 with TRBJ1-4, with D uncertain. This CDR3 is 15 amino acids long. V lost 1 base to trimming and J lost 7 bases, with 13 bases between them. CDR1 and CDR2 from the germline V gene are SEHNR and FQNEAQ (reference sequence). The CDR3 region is CASSLVTANLEKLFF. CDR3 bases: TGTGCCAGCAGCTTAGTAACAGCCAACCTTGAAAAACTGTTTTTT.

In DNA form, the CDR3 reads TGTGCCAGCAGTGGGAGCGGTGGGGGGGGACTAGCCTTCAATGAGCAGTTCTTC. This encodes CASSGSGGGGLAFNEQFF. The chain uses TRBV28 and TRBJ2-1; 9 positions match TRBD2. Germline V CDR1 and CDR2: MDHEN, SYDVKM. The CDR3 has 18 amino acids. Unmatched junction bases numbered 17, after V lost 5 bases and J lost 6 bases.

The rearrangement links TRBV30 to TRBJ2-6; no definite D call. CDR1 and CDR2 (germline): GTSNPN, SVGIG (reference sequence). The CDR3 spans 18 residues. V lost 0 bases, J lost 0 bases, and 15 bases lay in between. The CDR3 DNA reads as TGTGCCTGGAGTGTAAATCTGTGGGTTCTCTCTGGGGCCAACGTCCTGACTTTC. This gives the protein CAWSVNLWVLSGANVLTF.

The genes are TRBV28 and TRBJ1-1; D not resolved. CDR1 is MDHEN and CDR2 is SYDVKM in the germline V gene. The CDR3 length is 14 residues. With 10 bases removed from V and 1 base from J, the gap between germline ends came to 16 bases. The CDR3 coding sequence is TGTGCCACTTTTGATCTTGGGCCGAACACTGAAGCTTTCTTT. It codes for CATFDLGPNTEAFF.